This T cell receptor (beta chain) was retrieved from a study of beta chain features in type 1 diabetes. Study-level findings and limits: TCRB CDR3s were moderately but significantly shorter in Type 1 diabetes patients in all four CD4+ subsets.

The CDR3 sequence is 15 residues long. J lost 0 bases, V lost 4 bases, and 2 bases had no gene match. Every isolated RNA sample was fully reverse transcribed, so sequencing captured expressed TCRB transcripts. TCRdb keeps only in-frame clones here, not all; method: immunoSEQ multiplex PCR. The table shows 300,000 to 400,000 clones, with 9.3% occurring only once. This clone was seen only a few times. Its antigen remains unidentified. The specimen sequenced was central memory CD4+ T cells from blood. The receptor comes from a man aged 30 to 45 with type 1 diabetes. The chain uses TRBV23-1 and TRBJ2-1, with TRBD1 matching 8 bases. TRBV23-1 is an open reading frame, and its role is uncertain. For the CDR3, the DNA is TGCGCCAGCAGTCGACAGGGGAGCTCCTACAATGAGCAGTTCTTC. Its protein is CASSRQGSSYNEQFF.